The 24 T cell receptor beta chains below come from one sample, sequenced in a study of blood T cell repertoires in COVID-19. Assay: immunoSEQ multiplex PCR; the TCRdb copy retains only in-frame clones and omits some. The table has roughly 260,000 clones, approximately 89% seen once. Sequenced input: PBMCs or T cells enriched from blood (not recorded which). The source is a woman younger than 35 who had recovered from COVID-19.

The V call is TRBV27, the J call TRBJ1-5; D gene uncertain. The CDR3 contains 15 residues. Germline V CDR1 and CDR2: MNHEY, SMNVEV (reference sequence). The V end lost 4 bases, the J end lost 3 bases, and 13 bases lay between the germline ends. CDR3: CASSSAWADNQPQHF. CDR3 bases: TGTGCCAGCAGTTCCGCTTGGGCAGACAATCAGCCCCAGCATTTT.

The chain has TRBV12-5 and TRBJ2-5; maybe TRBD2 (5 bases). Trimming removed 6 bases at V and 8 bases at J, with 22 bases between. From germline, CDR1 is LGHNT and CDR2 FRNRAP. The CDR3 consists of 15 residues. CDR3 in amino acids: CASGKSPPGIRTQYF. In DNA form, the CDR3 reads TGTGCTAGTGGGAAATCCCCTCCGGGAATTAGAACCCAGTACTTC.

The gene calls are TRBV9 and TRBJ2-1; 7 positions match TRBD2. CDR1 SGDLS and CDR2 YYNGEE come from the germline V gene. The CDR3 contains 14 residues. V was clipped by 3 bases and J by 4 bases; unmatched bases: 4. The DNA for the CDR3 is TGTGCCAGCAGCGCAGGACTAGTTTACAATGAGCAGTTCTTC. This codes for CASSAGLVYNEQFF.

The CDR3: CASSFHGDNSPLHF. CDR3 sequence (DNA): TGTGCCAGCAGTTTTCACGGGGATAATTCACCCCTCCACTTT. The chain uses TRBV28 and TRBJ1-6; D is unclear. Germline CDR1 reads MDHEN; CDR2 reads SYDVKM. The V and J ends lost 3 bases and 5 bases respectively, with 8 bases between them. There are 14 residues in the CDR3.

The chain recombines TRBV28 with TRBJ2-7; TRBD1 matches at 7 bases. After removal of 7 bases from V and 1 base from J, the junction contained 10 bases not matched to a gene. This CDR3 contains 15 residues. CDR1 MDHEN and CDR2 SYDVKM come from the germline V gene. The CDR3 loop reads CASNPDRTVSYEQYF. The CDR3 nucleotides read TGTGCCAGCAACCCGGACAGGACAGTTTCCTACGAGCAGTACTTC.

The chain is built from TRBV5-1 and TRBJ2-5, with 11 bases matching TRBD2. Trimming removed 6 bases from V and 2 bases from J; junction bases left unmatched: 3. The CDR3 totals 14 residues. Germline V gives CDR1 SGHRS, CDR2 YFSETQ. The CDR3 loop reads CASNSGGAQETQYF. Here the CDR3 DNA reads TGCGCCAGCAATAGCGGGGGGGCACAAGAGACCCAGTACTTC.

The chain is built from TRBV7-9 and TRBJ1-6; tentative D call: TRBD1 (5 bases). V was trimmed by 1 base and J by 8 bases, leaving 12 bases between them. CDR1 and CDR2 (germline): SEHNR, FQNEAQ (reference sequence). The CDR3 has 15 amino acids. The CDR3 sequence is CASSLEGRADSPLHF. The CDR3 DNA follows: TGTGCCAGCAGCTTAGAGGGCAGGGCTGATTCACCCCTCCACTTT.

The chain carries TRBV5-1 and TRBJ2-3, with D maybe TRBD2 (5 bases). CDR3 length: 14 residues. Germline V gives CDR1 SGHRS, CDR2 YFSETQ. The V end lost 5 bases, the J end lost 3 bases, and 13 bases lay between the germline ends. CDR3: CASSHGLKTDTQYF. CDR3 bases: TGCGCCAGCAGTCATGGACTGAAAACAGATACGCAGTATTTT.

This clone came up once. The CDR3 nucleotides read TGTGCCTGGAGTGCGGACAGCCGATCTTGGGGGCTGTTTTTT. Translation gives CAWSADSRSWGLFF. The V and J genes are TRBV30 and TRBJ2-2; a weak D match, TRBD1 (6 bases). CDR3 length: 14 residues. Germline assignment: CDR1 GTSNPN and CDR2 SVGIG (reference sequence). Trimming removed 1 base from V and 13 bases from J, with 19 bases in between. Combining the CDR3 with reference TRBV30 and TRBJ2-2 gives the whole variable domain SQTIHQWPATLVQPVGSPLSLECTVEGTSNPNLYWYRQAAGRGLQLLFYSVGIGQISSEVPQNLSASRPQDRQFILSSKKLLLSDSGFYLCAWSADSRSWGLFFGEGSRLTVL.

V and J are TRBV5-1 and TRBJ1-1, with TRBD1 matching over 9 bases. Trimming at V came to 4 bases and at J to 3 bases, leaving 4 bases not matched to a gene. Germline V gene sequence: CDR1 SGHRS, CDR2 YFSETQ. The CDR3 runs to 14 residues. For the CDR3, the DNA is TGCGCCAGCAGCCAGACAGGGGGTGACACTGAAGCTTTCTTT. Translating it yields CASSQTGGDTEAFF.

The table lists this clone with a count of one. The CDR3 loop is CASSQELGGGYGYTF. The CDR3 region has the DNA TGTGCCAGCAGCCAAGAATTGGGAGGAGGCTATGGCTACACCTTC. The rearrangement joins TRBV3-1 (or the pseudogene TRBV3-2) to TRBJ1-2; D is unresolved. The V and J ends lost 0 bases and 4 bases respectively, with 12 bases between them. Germline V gene sequence: CDR1 LGHDT, CDR2 YNNKEL (reference sequence). The CDR3 consists of 15 residues.

The chain combines TRBV29-1 with TRBJ1-2; 9 bases fit TRBD1. V lost 6 bases and J lost 5; bases outside the gene matches: 4. The CDR3 runs to 12 residues. CDR1 and CDR2 (germline): SQVTM, ANQGSEA. CDR3 coding DNA: TGCAGCGTCGGGACAGGGCGGTATGGCTACACCTTC. This gives the protein CSVGTGRYGYTF.

This sequence joins TRBV11-1 and TRBJ2-7; no reliable D call. V was pared by 2 bases and J by 3 bases, with 5 bases between. The CDR3 runs 12 residues. Germline loops: CDR1 SGHAT, CDR2 FQDESV (reference sequence). This CDR3 reads CASSLYYYEQYF. CDR3 bases: TGTGCCAGCAGCTTATATTACTACGAGCAGTACTTC.

The chain combines TRBV7-9 with TRBJ1-3; D unclear. Deletions cut 5 bases from V and 8 bases from J, with 10 bases between. This CDR3 contains 12 residues. Germline CDR1 SEHNR, CDR2 FQNEAQ (reference sequence). The DNA for the CDR3 is TGTGCCAGCAGCCCTCCAGGCGACACCATATATTTT. It is translated as CASSPPGDTIYF.

The rearrangement uses TRBV25-1 and TRBJ1-3; D gene uncertain. The CDR3 is 15 residues long. Per the germline V gene, CDR1 is MGHDK and CDR2 is SYGVNS. V was shortened by 3 bases and J by 0 bases, with 9 bases between the two germline ends. The CDR3 sequence: CASSDLQPSGNTIYF. The CDR3 nucleotides read TGTGCCAGCAGTGACCTACAGCCCTCTGGAAACACCATATATTTT. The entire variable domain, with the rest obtained from reference TRBV25-1 and TRBJ1-3, is as follows: EADIYQTPRYLVIGTGKKITLECSQTMGHDKMYWYQQDPGMELHLIHYSYGVNSTEKGDLSSESTVSRIRTEHFPLTLESARPSHTSQYLCASSDLQPSGNTIYFGEGSWLTVV.

The rearrangement joins TRBV13 to TRBJ1-1, with TRBD1 as a possible D gene (5 bases). Looked up from germline, CDR1 is PRHDT and CDR2 is FYEKMQ (reference sequence). V shed 7 bases and J shed 3 bases, with 12 bases lying between them. This CDR3 has 13 amino acids. The CDR3 sequence: CASMVRGYTEAFF. The CDR3 DNA is TGTGCCAGCATGGTTAGGGGTTACACTGAAGCTTTCTTT.

The gene calls are TRBV27 and TRBJ1-4, with TRBD1 identical over 9 bases. The germline CDR1 and CDR2 sequences are MNHEY and SMNVEV (reference sequence). The V and J ends lost 4 bases and 7 bases, in that order; junction bases with no gene match: 4. CDR3 length: 14 residues. In DNA form, the CDR3 reads TGTGCCAGCAGTTCGACAGGGGGGAGTGAAAAACTGTTTTTT. This translates into CASSSTGGSEKLFF. Full variable domain (missing parts from reference TRBV27 and TRBJ1-4): EAQVTQNPRYLITVTGKKLTVTCSQNMNHEYMSWYRQDPGLGLRQIYYSMNVEVTDKGDVPEGYKVSRKEKRNFPLILESPSPNQTSLYFCASSSTGGSEKLFFGSGTQLSVL.

This chain uses TRBV6-5 with TRBJ1-1; 7 bases are shared with TRBD1. With 2 bases clipped from V and 1 base from J, the junction kept 4 bases outside the gene matches. Germline CDR1 reads MNHEY; CDR2 reads SVGAGI. The CDR3 runs 15 residues. The CDR3 DNA sequence: TGTGCCAGCAGTTACCGGGACAGCTGGAACACTGAAGCTTTCTTT. Translating it yields CASSYRDSWNTEAFF.

The chain carries TRBV19 and TRBJ2-2; 7 bases map to TRBD2. The CDR3 has 15 residues. V shed 10 bases, J shed 4 bases, and the junction held 12 bases outside the gene matches. CDR1 and CDR2 (germline): LNHDA, SQIVND (reference sequence). The DNA of the CDR3 is TGTGCCACCGAGACCGTGGGAGGGTCCACCGGGGAGCTGTTTTTT. Amino acids: CATETVGGSTGELFF.

The gene calls are TRBV7-8 and TRBJ1-5, with 7 bases fitting TRBD1. CDR1 and CDR2 (germline): SGHVS, FQNEAQ. J was trimmed by 7 bases and V by 2 bases; bases with no gene match: 8. CDR3 length: 15 amino acids. In DNA, the CDR3 is TGTGCCAGCAGCTTAACGAGACAGGGCTGGCAGCCCCAGCATTTT. It yields the protein CASSLTRQGWQPQHF.

The chain uses TRBV5-5 and TRBJ1-1; D not resolved. The germline CDR1 and CDR2 sequences are SGHKS and YYEKEE (reference sequence). This CDR3 is built from 16 residues. Between the trimmed V and J ends, which lost 5 bases and 4 bases, there was a span of 21 bases. In nucleotides, the CDR3 is TGTGCCAGCAGGCCGGCTCTGGGAGAGTTTTCCACTGAAGCTTTCTTT. It yields the protein CASRPALGEFSTEAFF.

The chain is built from TRBV7-8 and TRBJ2-2; 7 nucleotides match TRBD2. This CDR3 comprises 16 residues. V was pared by 5 bases and J by 7 bases, with 13 bases of the junction left unmatched. Looked up from germline, CDR1 is SGHVS and CDR2 is FQNEAQ. The CDR3 DNA reads as TGTGCCAGCAGCCCACCCGGGACTACCCCGAGCGGGGAGCTGTTTTTT. Protein sequence: CASSPPGTTPSGELFF.

This chain joins TRBV11-3 and TRBJ1-1, with 8 bases identical to TRBD1. Germline V CDR1 and CDR2: SGHNT, YENEEA. V shed 1 base, J shed 1 base, and the junction held 5 bases outside the gene matches. This CDR3 has 16 amino acids. In DNA, the CDR3 is TGTGCCAGCAGCTTAGGGCAGGGGGCGACGAACACTGAAGCTTTCTTT. It codes for CASSLGQGATNTEAFF.

The V call is TRBV7-3, the J call TRBJ2-3; 13 bases align to TRBD2. The germline gives CDR1 SGHTA, CDR2 FQGTGA. V was pared by 1 base and J by 4 bases, with 8 bases of the junction left unmatched. The CDR3 covers 18 residues. CDR3 nucleotides: TGTGCCAGCAGCTTAAGGAGACTAGCGGGAGGAGGCCCAGATACGCAGTATTTT. As protein: CASSLRRLAGGGPDTQYF.